This T cell receptor beta chain is from a study of blood T cell repertoires in COVID-19. Study information: PBMCs, B-cell-depleted T cells, or T cells were the source of the cDNA or gDNA that made up the material.

Assay: immunoSEQ multiplex PCR; the TCRdb copy retains only in-frame clones and omits some. The sample lists a few hundred thousand clones; 70% to 90% were seen once. CDR1 and CDR2 from the germline V gene are MNHEY and SVGAGI. V lost 2 bases, J lost 5 bases, and 18 bases lay in between. The CDR3 extends over 16 amino acids. The study drew participants aged about 18 to 90 years from roughly 25 US areas. Clinical history reported by participants formed the basis on which cohorts were assigned. Recovered participants had two consecutive negative NP/OP PCR tests, healthcare professional clearance, or symptom resolution.

Sequenced material: PBMCs or T cells enriched from blood (not recorded which). J is TRBJ1-1 and V is TRBV6-5; maybe TRBD1 (5 bases). This TCR derives from a woman under 30 who had recovered from COVID-19. This chain's CDR3 is CASSYPSTGGVTEAFF. The CDR3 DNA reads TGTGCCAGCAGTTACCCGTCGACGGGAGGGGTGACTGAAGCTTTCTTT.